Reported below is one T cell receptor (beta chain). The data were taken from a study of cytomegalovirus exposure and HLA in healthy donors. It was with 60 Vbeta and 13 Jbeta primers that the PCR ran. Some clones are missing from TCRdb's copy, which holds only in-frame ones; the method was immunoSEQ multiplex PCR. The table includes 90,000 to 120,000 clones, about 79% detected once. Sequencing input: PBMCs. The origin of this receptor is a woman aged 18-29 years in good health and CMV-seronegative.

CDR3: CASSLIGSGLYNEQFF. In nucleotides, the CDR3 is TGTGCCAGCAGTTTGATTGGGTCAGGGCTATACAATGAGCAGTTCTTC. This chain joins TRBV28 and TRBJ2-1; D is perhaps TRBD1 (5 bases). The V end was cut by 3 bases, the J end by 4 bases, with 16 bases between. There are 16 residues in the CDR3. Per the germline V gene, CDR1 is MDHEN and CDR2 is SYDVKM.